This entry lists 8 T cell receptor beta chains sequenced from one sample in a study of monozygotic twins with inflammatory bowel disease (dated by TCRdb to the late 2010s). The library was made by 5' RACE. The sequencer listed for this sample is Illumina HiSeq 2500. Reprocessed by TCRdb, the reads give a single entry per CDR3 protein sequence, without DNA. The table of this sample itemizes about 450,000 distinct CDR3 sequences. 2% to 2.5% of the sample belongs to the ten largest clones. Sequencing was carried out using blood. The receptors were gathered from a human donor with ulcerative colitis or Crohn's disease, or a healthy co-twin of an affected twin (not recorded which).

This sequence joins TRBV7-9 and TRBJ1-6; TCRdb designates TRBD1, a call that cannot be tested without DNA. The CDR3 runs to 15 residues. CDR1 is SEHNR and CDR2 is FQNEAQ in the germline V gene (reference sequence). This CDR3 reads CASSLATGVGSPLHF.

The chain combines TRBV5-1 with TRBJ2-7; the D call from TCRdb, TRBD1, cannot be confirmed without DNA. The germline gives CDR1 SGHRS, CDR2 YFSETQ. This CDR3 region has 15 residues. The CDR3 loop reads CASSHSGQGLYEQYF.

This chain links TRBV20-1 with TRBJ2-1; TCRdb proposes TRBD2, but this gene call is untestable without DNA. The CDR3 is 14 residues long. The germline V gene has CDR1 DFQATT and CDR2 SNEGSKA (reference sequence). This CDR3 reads CSAIIGDYSDEQFF.

CDR3: CASSLGLASDTQYF. The V and J genes are TRBV11-3 and TRBJ2-3. The CDR3 is 14 residues long. CDR1 is SGHNT and CDR2 is YENEEA in the germline V gene.

The CDR3 is CSAVGQDNEQFF. J is TRBJ2-1 and V is TRBV29-1; TCRdb outputs TRBD1, but without DNA this stays unchecked. This CDR3 is 12 amino acids long. Germline V gives CDR1 SQVTM, CDR2 ANQGSEA.

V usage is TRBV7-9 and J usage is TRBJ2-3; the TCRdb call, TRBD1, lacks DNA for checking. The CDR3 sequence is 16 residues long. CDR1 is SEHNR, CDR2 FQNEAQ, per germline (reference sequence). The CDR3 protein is CASSYTGSPGADTQYF.

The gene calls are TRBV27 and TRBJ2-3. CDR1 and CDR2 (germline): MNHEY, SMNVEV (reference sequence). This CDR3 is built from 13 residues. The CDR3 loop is CASSQRPRDTQYF.

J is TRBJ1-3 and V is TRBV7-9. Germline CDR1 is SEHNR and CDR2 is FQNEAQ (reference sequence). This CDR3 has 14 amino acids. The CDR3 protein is CASSLTQSGNTIYF.